These T cell receptor beta chains were read from a single sample in a study of prognosis after radiotherapy for stage I lung cancer. TCRdb ran MiXCR on the multiplex PCR reads and lists one entry per CDR3 protein. The sample shows about 24,000 distinct CDR3 sequences, around 40% of them seen only once. Source: PBMCs, taken before or after stereotactic body radiation therapy (not recorded which). The receptors originated from a donor aged 50 or older with non-small cell lung cancer. Each CDR3 is given with its conserved first and last residue. Each record gives: V gene, CDR3 protein.

>TRBV20-1
CSARCASGITDTQYF
>TRBV28
CASRLVGDTQYF
>TRBV6-2/TRBV6-3
CASNERRLGNQPQHF
>TRBV28
CASSKSTGNTIYF
>TRBV2
CATLLAYEQYF
>TRBV6-1
CASSLGRRGVSSYEQYF
>TRBV7-2
CASSPMRTGFDEQFF
>TRBV7-2
CASSYYQGQGGYTF
>TRBV28
CASSQVPESGANVLTF
>TRBV28
CASRMTVSNQPQHF
>TRBV20-1
CSAREPGLAGAGELFF
>TRBV19
CAASQGLAGEQFF
>TRBV12-3/TRBV12-4
CASSLSAGNTIYF
>TRBV7-9
CASSTGQATYEQYF
>TRBV20-1
CSASPSDPRITDTQYF
>TRBV7-3
CASSSSGTSYEQYF
>TRBV15
CATSRAGNQPQHF
>TRBV28
CASRGTGTTGYTF
>TRBV9
CASSGGGSNQPQHF
>TRBV24-1
CATSDLGPGKYNEQFF
>TRBV4-1
CASSPSQGSTTNEKLFF
>TRBV20-1
CSAPPRSGGSNEQFF
>TRBV28
CASSLFPGAGGSYEQYF
>TRBV20-1
CSAILRPRGYTF
>TRBV7-9
CASSARLSSGRDEQYF
>TRBV20-1
CSAPSRDSNEKLFF
>TRBV20-1
CSASDRDYEQYF
>TRBV5-1
CASSLVLRGQTNTEAFF
>TRBV19
CASRARWGTDTQYF
>TRBV5-1
CASSLAQGSSYEQYF
>TRBV29-1
CSARGVGGETQYF
>TRBV27
CASSSYLGTASESETQYF
>TRBV13
CASSLATGGTYEQYF
>TRBV6-2/TRBV6-3
CASSHDGYHPQHF
>TRBV7-8
CASSFRVGAGSRDEQFF
>TRBV28
CASRLQGLTEAFF
>TRBV12-3/TRBV12-4
CASSITGARNQPQHF
>TRBV7-6
CASSLGSGLLIGEQFF
>TRBV6-2/TRBV6-3
CASSAGPIHFNSNKPQHF
>TRBV2
CASTPLGSGNTGELFF
>TRBV7-6
CASSLPQGQGKYEQFF
>TRBV14
CASSQIAKGNEQFF
>TRBV6-1
CASSPDRGQSFTF
>TRBV2
CASSEEQGPSGNTIYF
>TRBV2
CAYRQGAQHYGYIF
>TRBV20-1
CSARDQDRDEKLFF
>TRBV6-1
CASRGYRPTRTSGANVLTF
>TRBV2
CASSLTGQSYNSPLHF
>TRBV20-1
CSGTDRVQETQYF
>TRBV2
CASSATGYHQPQHF
>TRBV19
CASSNGVGYEQYF
>TRBV5-5
CASSLPATMNQETQYF
>TRBV6-1
CASSGQAGIGNQPQHF
>TRBV19
CASSSGTATNEKLFF